This T cell receptor beta chain was captured by sequencing in a study of T cell responses to AZD1222 COVID-19 vaccine. Whole-study findings and limits: Reports say nearly half of spike-specific TCRs go after unmutated variant regions. There were vaccine-associated CD4 TCRs across spike, dominant at 160-218 and 743-854. Clonal diversity was possibly underestimated, and white British individuals and females predominated among donors.

V was pared by 3 bases and J by 7 bases, with 4 bases of the junction left unmatched. Germline CDR1 is MNHEY and CDR2 is SMNVEV (reference sequence). The CDR3 length is 13 residues. Using immunoSEQ multiplex PCR, the repertoire was profiled, and TCRdb retains in-frame clones only, with some absent. The sample holds more than 100,000 clones, 80% to 95% seen once. The sample holds a few counts of this clone. Its antigen is unidentified. Sample: peripheral blood, taken 28 days after the second AZD1222 dose. The origin of this receptor is an adult who received the AZD1222 COVID-19 vaccine. The chain uses TRBV27 and TRBJ1-2, with 8 bases identical to TRBD1. CDR3 region: CASSFGQGAGYTF. CDR3 nucleotide sequence: TGTGCCAGCAGTTTCGGACAGGGAGCTGGCTACACCTTC.